Included here is one T cell receptor beta chain sequence, with context. Seattle's cohort entered during active infection and was followed longitudinally. CDR3 length equals 15 residues. V was shortened by 5 bases and J by 3 bases, with 15 bases between the two germline ends. Germline lookup yields CDR1 LGHNA and CDR2 YNFKEQ. This specimen belongs to a study of blood T cell repertoires in COVID-19. Study at large: In each case, the material was cDNA or gDNA derived from T cells, B-cell-depleted T cells, or PBMCs.

How the authors handled the data: Estimation of nucleated cell counts relied on the amplification of reference gene primers. Clones were read by immunoSEQ multiplex PCR, and TCRdb kept only the in-frame ones, dropping some. That table furnishes V, J and clone size, whereas the DNA furnished D and trimming. This sample has some 200,000 clones, with around 95% found just once. The clonotype originates from a young man with COVID-19, enrolled during active disease. This rearrangement joins TRBV4-2 to TRBJ2-3, with D maybe TRBD2 (5 bases). Source material: peripheral blood. CDR3 loop: CASSTASTRTDTQYF. The CDR3 bases are TGTGCCAGCAGCACCGCTAGCACTCGAACAGATACGCAGTATTTT.